The clone carrying this T cell receptor beta chain has a count of ten or more. Its antigen is as yet unknown. The CDR3 contains 15 residues. V lost 3 bases, J lost 1 base, and 12 bases lay in between. Germline CDR1 reads ENHRY; CDR2 reads SYGVKD. This sample was included in a study of regulatory T cells in long-lasting Graves disease. This sample's time point: newly diagnosed GD, antithyroid drugs for less than 3 months. Construction of the TCR library relied on RNA isolated from PBMCs. Findings and caveats of the study: Relative to new patients (roughly 1,000), persistent patients exhibited greater sharing of public clonotypes (about 3,000).

According to the study, TCR beta libraries were built with iRepertoire HTBI primers and CDR3-region Arm-PCR. TCRdb processed the multiplex PCR reads anew with MiXCR; each CDR3 protein has one entry. The sample contains about 540,000 distinct CDR3 sequences, about 13% of which appear only once. The sample was also reused in another study, on T cells in Graves' hyperthyroidism and ophthalmopathy.

This sequence was found in a man aged 25 to 40 with Graves disease. Sequenced here: peripheral blood mononuclear cells (PBMCs), sampled at new diagnosis, from a patient treated with antithyroid drugs. The chain couples TRBV10-3 to TRBJ1-1, with D possibly TRBD1 on 5 matching bases. Here the CDR3 reads CAISDPGTANTEAFF. The CDR3 DNA sequence: TGTGCCATCAGTGATCCCGGGACGGCGAACACTGAAGCTTTCTTT.